This entry concerns a single T cell receptor beta chain. Its antigen is currently unknown. The data were obtained in a study of CD8+ T cells in alopecia areata. Regarding the study as a whole: There were also resident alphabeta T cells of normal skin sequenced in scalp samples. Patients showed less clear TCR sequence sharing than mice, possibly partly because of HLA diversity.

The V end was cut by 3 bases, the J end by 1 base, with 9 bases between. Germline loops: CDR1 MNHEY, CDR2 SVGAGI. The CDR3 is 14 amino acids. cDNA prepared by RNA extraction and subsequent reverse transcription served as the template for sequencing. Here immunoSEQ multiplex PCR was the method, and the copy in TCRdb shows in-frame clones only, minus some. The sample has 100,000 to 150,000 clones, about 47% seen once. This receptor was obtained from a human donor with alopecia areata. The gene calls are TRBV6-5 and TRBJ2-5; D is unclear. The sequencing here drew on CD8+ T cells sorted from blood, taken at week 0. The CDR3 spells CASSYDRSQETQYF. The CDR3 region has the DNA TGTGCCAGCAGTTATGATCGTTCCCAAGAGACCCAGTACTTC.